These 29 T cell receptor beta chains were all obtained from the same sample, sequenced in a study of shared clonotypes between healthy human individuals (dated by TCRdb to 2018 to 2020). Libraries were prepared through the immunoSEQ multiplex PCR assay. TCRdb retrieved this table from immuneACCESS and kept in-frame rearrangements only. Not all clones are present; in checked studies, unresolved V genes account for under half, and no reason is known for the remainder. A total of about 1.1 million clones appear in this sample, roughly 74% of them only once. Of the sample, around 0.61% falls within the top ten clones. The specimen was memory CD4+ T cells from PBMCs. The sample's cell subset or site, from its label and the paper: CD45RA-negative fraction. These TCRs come from a young man in good health. Some clones in this sample may be carry-over from other donors' samples.

The rearrangement joins TRBV27 to TRBJ1-1; 7 nucleotides line up with TRBD1. Germline CDR1 MNHEY, CDR2 SMNVEV (reference sequence). Germline trimming cut 5 bases from V and 8 bases from J; bases unmatched to any gene: 11. The CDR3 consists of 14 residues. CDR3 coding DNA: TGTGCCAGCAGTCTCATCGGGGACAGCCGAGAAGCTTTCTTT. It translates to CASSLIGDSREAFF.

The J gene is TRBJ1-2, the V gene TRBV5-1; 9 bases map to TRBD1. With V trimmed by 4 bases and J by 6 bases, 10 bases remained unmatched. This CDR3 comprises 15 residues. Per germline, CDR1 SGHRS and CDR2 YFSETQ. The CDR3 reads CASSLMTGGRDGYTF. Written as DNA, the CDR3 is TGCGCCAGCAGCCTTATGACAGGGGGAAGGGATGGCTACACCTTC.

The chain recombines TRBV28 with TRBJ2-2; D gene unclear. Germline CDR1 MDHEN, CDR2 SYDVKM. This CDR3 contains 13 residues. Trimming took off 6 bases at V and 5 bases at J, with 10 bases between the two ends. The CDR3 sequence is CASSPLITGELFF. CDR3 coding DNA: TGTGCCAGCAGCCCCTTGATTACCGGGGAGCTGTTTTTT.

The chain has TRBV7-9 and TRBJ2-6, with D unresolved. The V gene's germline CDR1 is SEHNR and CDR2 FQNEAQ (reference sequence). This CDR3 has 14 amino acids. V shed 8 bases and J shed 2 bases, with 10 bases lying between them. The CDR3 DNA follows: TGTGCCAGCGATCCTATAGCTGGGGCCAACGTCCTGACTTTC. Translating it yields CASDPIAGANVLTF.

This clone has a handful of counts. The sample carries other DNA sequences with the same CDR3. The chain carries TRBV6-6 and TRBJ1-1; no clear D gene. Germline V CDR1 and CDR2: MNHNY, SVGAGI (reference sequence). This CDR3 spans 12 amino acids. V was trimmed by 6 bases and J by 1 base, leaving 6 bases between them. The CDR3 sequence: CASSLQNTEAFF. The CDR3, as DNA: TGTGCCAGCAGCCTCCAGAACACTGAAGCTTTCTTT.

The table lists this clone with a few counts. This chain links TRBV5-1 with TRBJ2-6, with D unresolved. Germline V gene sequence: CDR1 SGHRS, CDR2 YFSETQ. With 4 bases removed from V and 2 bases from J, the gap between germline ends came to 10 bases. The CDR3 is made up of 15 amino acids. CDR3 nucleotides: TGCGCCAGCAGCCACGTTCGGGCTGGGGCCAACGTCCTGACTTTC. This gives the protein CASSHVRAGANVLTF.

The gene calls are TRBV9 and TRBJ2-3; 9 bases agree with TRBD2. The CDR3 has 17 residues. The J segment lost 5 bases and the V segment lost 3 bases, leaving 13 bases of the junction unmatched. Germline V gene data show CDR1 as SGDLS and CDR2 as YYNGEE. DNA for the CDR3: TGTGCCAGCAGCGCGGACCCGGCGGGAGGGCGCAGAGATACGCAGTATTTT. This gives the protein CASSADPAGGRRDTQYF.

V is TRBV7-2 and J is TRBJ2-3; weak D call: TRBD2 (6 bases). There are 13 residues in the CDR3. The germline CDR1 and CDR2 sequences are SGHTA and FQGNSA. V was pared by 6 bases and J by 9 bases, with 16 bases between. The CDR3 region is CASRHPAGGTQYF. The CDR3 DNA is TGTGCCAGCAGACACCCCGCCGGAGGGACGCAGTATTTT.

The V call is TRBV30, the J call TRBJ2-7; maybe TRBD1 (6 bases). Germline CDR1 GTSNPN, CDR2 SVGIG (reference sequence). Trimming removed 2 bases from V and 6 bases from J, with 11 bases in between. There are 12 residues in the CDR3. CDR3 protein: CAWSHTGTEQYF. CDR3 in DNA: TGTGCCTGGAGTCACACAGGGACCGAGCAGTACTTC. Using reference TRBV30 and TRBJ2-7 for the parts outside the CDR3, the full variable domain is SQTIHQWPATLVQPVGSPLSLECTVEGTSNPNLYWYRQAAGRGLQLLFYSVGIGQISSEVPQNLSASRPQDRQFILSSKKLLLSDSGFYLCAWSHTGTEQYFGPGTRLTVT.

This clone has a handful of counts. This sequence joins TRBV9 and TRBJ2-1, with 9 bases matching TRBD2. V lost 0 bases to trimming and J lost 8 bases; unmatched junction nucleotides: 9. The CDR3 has 16 residues. Germline values: CDR1 SGDLS, CDR2 YYNGEE. The CDR3 nucleotides read TGTGCCAGCAGCGTAGGTGCTAGCGGGATATACGATGAGCAGTTCTTC. This sequence encodes CASSVGASGIYDEQFF.

A note on this clone: A much larger clone differs by one base, so this may be a read error. V usage is TRBV4-1 and J usage is TRBJ1-2; 7 bases map to TRBD1. The CDR3 has 15 amino acids. Germline assignment: CDR1 MGHRA and CDR2 YSYEKL. Here the CDR3 reads CAGSQGGASPYGYTF. In DNA form, the CDR3 reads TGCGCCGGCAGCCAGGGGGGGGCCTCCCCCTATGGCTACACCTTC.

V usage is TRBV5-1 and J usage is TRBJ2-5, with a weak D call TRBD2 (6 bases). CDR1 SGHRS and CDR2 YFSETQ come from the germline V gene. Trimming removed 2 bases at V and 5 bases at J, with 19 bases between. The CDR3 covers 16 residues. The CDR3 protein is CASSFIGAGRMETQYF. CDR3 bases: TGCGCCAGCAGCTTCATCGGGGCAGGGAGGATGGAGACCCAGTACTTC.

V is TRBV5-5 and J is TRBJ1-5; D might be TRBD1 (5 bases). Trimming removed 0 bases from V and 4 bases from J, with 14 bases in between. Germline assignment: CDR1 SGHKS and CDR2 YYEKEE (reference sequence). The CDR3 runs 16 residues. The CDR3 DNA reads TGTGCCAGCAGCTTGGGGGGACGGGGGTTTAATCAGCCCCAGCATTTT. Protein: CASSLGGRGFNQPQHF.

This clone was seen once. The gene calls are TRBV5-1 and TRBJ2-3; D is perhaps TRBD2 (5 bases). The germline gives CDR1 SGHRS, CDR2 YFSETQ. V was pared by 0 bases and J by 6 bases, with 17 bases between. This CDR3 contains 16 residues. CDR3 loop: CASSLGAGGGRDTQYF. Here the CDR3 DNA reads TGCGCCAGCAGCTTGGGGGCCGGCGGAGGCCGTGATACGCAGTATTTT.

The gene calls are TRBV7-2 and TRBJ1-4, with D hard to call. V lost 5 bases and J lost 0, with 10 bases in between. CDR3 length: 15 amino acids. In germline, CDR1 is SGHTA, CDR2 FQGNSA. CDR3 nucleotide sequence: TGTGCCAGCAGCCTCCTGGGTGCAACTAATGAAAAACTGTTTTTT. Translating it yields CASSLLGATNEKLFF.

The CDR3 is CASSLTSGTTDTQYF. CDR3 nucleotide sequence: TGTGCCAGCAGCTTAACTAGCGGTACCACAGATACGCAGTATTTT. This rearrangement joins TRBV7-2 to TRBJ2-3; 8 bases are shared with TRBD2. Germline loops: CDR1 SGHTA, CDR2 FQGNSA. CDR3 length: 15 amino acids. The trim removed 2 bases at V and 2 bases at J, leaving 3 bases unmatched.

CDR3 sequence reads: CASIPDRGLFGEQFF. The CDR3 nucleotides are TGCGCCAGCATCCCGGACAGGGGGTTATTTGGCGAGCAGTTCTTC. The chain is built from TRBV5-1 and TRBJ2-1, with 10 bases that match TRBD1. The CDR3 totals 15 residues. Germline CDR1 and CDR2: SGHRS and YFSETQ. Trimming cost V 6 bases and J 10 bases; bases outside gene matches: 13.

This clone was recorded many times. The V gene is TRBV6-1, the J gene TRBJ1-5; possibly TRBD1 for D (5 bases). The CDR3 length is 12 residues. From germline, CDR1 is MNHNS and CDR2 SASEGT. Trimming took off 6 bases at V and 5 bases at J, with 8 bases between the two ends. The CDR3 sequence: CASRGGDQPQHF. The CDR3, as DNA: TGTGCCAGCAGGGGGGGTGATCAGCCCCAGCATTTT.

This clone was recorded once. CDR3 bases: TGTGCCAGCAGTCCCGGTGGGGGGTTTACTCAGCCCCAGCATTTT. Translation: CASSPGGGFTQPQHF. The chain joins TRBV28 to TRBJ1-5; tentatively, D is TRBD1 (5 bases). The CDR3 sequence is 15 residues long. V lost 5 bases and J lost 6, with 17 bases in between. CDR1 and CDR2 (germline): MDHEN, SYDVKM.

The chain employs TRBV5-1 and TRBJ1-3; D remains ambiguous. The CDR3 is 15 residues long. Trimming removed 1 base at V and 0 bases at J, with 8 bases between. Germline assignment: CDR1 SGHRS and CDR2 YFSETQ. CDR3 nucleotide sequence: TGCGCCAGCAGCTTGCTAGGGAGCTCTGGAAACACCATATATTTT. Protein product: CASSLLGSSGNTIYF.

V and J are TRBV9 and TRBJ2-1; a possible D gene is TRBD2 (6 bases). With 0 bases removed from V and 5 bases from J, the gap between germline ends came to 12 bases. There are 15 residues in the CDR3. CDR1 is SGDLS and CDR2 is YYNGEE in the germline V gene. CDR3: CASSVALWGDNEQFF. In DNA, the CDR3 is TGTGCCAGCAGCGTAGCTCTTTGGGGGGACAATGAGCAGTTCTTC.

This chain connects TRBV5-1 to TRBJ2-7; D unresolved. From germline, CDR1 is SGHRS and CDR2 YFSETQ. The CDR3 spans 13 residues. Deletions cut 4 bases from V and 2 bases from J, with 10 bases between. The CDR3 region has the DNA TGCGCCAGCAGCACGCCAGGAACCTACGAGCAGTACTTC. Its protein product is CASSTPGTYEQYF. Full variable domain (remainder filled in from reference TRBV5-1 and TRBJ2-7): KAGVTQTPRYLIKTRGQQVTLSCSPISGHRSVSWYQQTPGQGLQFLFEYFSETQRNKGNFPGRFSGRQFSNSRSEMNVSTLELGDSALYLCASSTPGTYEQYFGPGTRLTVT.

This chain links TRBV20-1 with TRBJ1-1; D call uncertain. Germline loops: CDR1 DFQATT, CDR2 SNEGSKA (reference sequence). V was shortened by 2 bases and J by 8 bases, with 9 bases between the two germline ends. CDR3 length: 11 residues. CDR3 DNA: TGCAGTGCTAGACAGGTCTCGGAAGCTTTCTTT. Its translation: CSARQVSEAFF.

The CDR3 is CASRGQFSYEQYF. CDR3 in DNA: TGTGCCAGCAGGGGACAGTTCTCCTACGAGCAGTACTTC. V and J are TRBV2 and TRBJ2-7, with 7 bases fitting TRBD1. Germline-derived CDR1 and CDR2 are SNHLY and FYNNEI. The ends lost 6 bases at V and 0 bases at J; junction bases unmatched: 2. This CDR3 has 13 amino acids.

The DNA for the CDR3 is TGTGCCAGCAGTTACCAAGGGAGAGGACGGCCCCAGCATTTT. It codes for CASSYQGRGRPQHF. The V and J genes are TRBV28 and TRBJ1-5; D unclear. Trimming left V 4 bases short and J 9 bases short, with 16 bases between. Germline V CDR1 and CDR2: MDHEN, SYDVKM. The CDR3 sequence is 14 residues long. The full variable domain, with the rest looked up from reference TRBV28 and TRBJ1-5, is DVKVTQSSRYLVKRTGEKVFLECVQDMDHENMFWYRQDPGLGLRLIYFSYDVKMKEKGDIPEGYSVSREKKERFSLILESASTNQTSMYLCASSYQGRGRPQHFGDGTRLSIL.

The rearrangement uses TRBV6-6 and TRBJ1-1; D remains ambiguous. CDR1 MNHNY and CDR2 SVGAGI come from the germline V gene (reference sequence). This CDR3 has 13 amino acids. Between the trimmed V and J ends, which lost 6 bases and 4 bases, there was a span of 12 bases. The CDR3 reads CASSLERGTEAFF. CDR3 DNA sequence: TGTGCCAGCAGCCTAGAACGCGGCACTGAAGCTTTCTTT.

This chain joins TRBV30 and TRBJ1-1, with D unclear. The V gene's germline CDR1 is GTSNPN and CDR2 SVGIG (reference sequence). CDR3 size: 16 residues. Trimming stripped 2 bases from V and 0 bases from J, with 16 bases between. Here the CDR3 reads CAWSLPRKGMNTEAFF. The CDR3 nucleotides are TGTGCCTGGAGTCTCCCACGTAAGGGAATGAACACTGAAGCTTTCTTT. Full variable domain (missing parts from reference TRBV30 and TRBJ1-1): SQTIHQWPATLVQPVGSPLSLECTVEGTSNPNLYWYRQAAGRGLQLLFYSVGIGQISSEVPQNLSASRPQDRQFILSSKKLLLSDSGFYLCAWSLPRKGMNTEAFFGQGTRLTVV.

V and J are TRBV21-1 and TRBJ1-1. TRBV21-1 is assigned pseudogene status. The CDR3 spans 17 residues. The CDR3 here is CASSKWEGTEMNTEAFF. The CDR3 DNA follows: TGTGCCAGCAGCAAATGGGAGGGGACAGAAATGAACACTGAAGCTTTCTTT.

This chain links TRBV18 with TRBJ2-7; possibly TRBD2 for D (6 bases). CDR3 length: 14 amino acids. In germline, CDR1 is KGHSH, CDR2 LQKENI. V lost 3 bases and J lost 3, with 12 bases in between. CDR3 in DNA: TGTGCCAGCTCACCCCCGGGAGCCTTCTACGAGCAGTACTTC. Its protein is CASSPPGAFYEQYF. The full variable domain, rest sourced from reference TRBV18 and TRBJ2-7, is NAGVMQNPRHLVRRRGQEARLRCSPMKGHSHVYWYRQLPEEGLKFMVYLQKENIIDESGMPKERFSAEFPKEGPSILRIQQVVRGDSAAYFCASSPPGAFYEQYFGPGTRLTVT.